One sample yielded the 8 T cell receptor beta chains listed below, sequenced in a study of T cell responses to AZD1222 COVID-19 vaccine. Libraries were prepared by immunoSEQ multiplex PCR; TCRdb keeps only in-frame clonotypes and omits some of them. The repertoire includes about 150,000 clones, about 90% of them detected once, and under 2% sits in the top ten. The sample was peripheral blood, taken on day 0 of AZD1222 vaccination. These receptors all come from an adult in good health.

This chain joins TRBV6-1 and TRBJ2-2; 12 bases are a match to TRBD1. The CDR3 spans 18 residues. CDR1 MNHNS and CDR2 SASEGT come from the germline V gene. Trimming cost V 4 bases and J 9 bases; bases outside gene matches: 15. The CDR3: CASSAPRGGQGAVRELFF. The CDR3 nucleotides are TGTGCCAGCAGTGCCCCCCGAGGGGGACAGGGGGCAGTGAGGGAGCTGTTTTTT.

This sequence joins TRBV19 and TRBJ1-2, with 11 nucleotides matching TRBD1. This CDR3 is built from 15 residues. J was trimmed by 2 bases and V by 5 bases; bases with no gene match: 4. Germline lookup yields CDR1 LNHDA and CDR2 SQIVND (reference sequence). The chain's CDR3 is CASSLGQGANYGYTF. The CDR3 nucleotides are TGTGCCAGTAGTCTTGGACAGGGGGCCAACTATGGCTACACCTTC.

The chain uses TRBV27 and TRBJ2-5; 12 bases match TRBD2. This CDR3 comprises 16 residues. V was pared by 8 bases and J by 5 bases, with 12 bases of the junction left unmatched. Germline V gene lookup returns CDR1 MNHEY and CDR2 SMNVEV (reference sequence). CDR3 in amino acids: CASSHPGTSGFETQYF. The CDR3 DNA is TGTGCCAGCTCACACCCAGGGACTAGCGGGTTTGAGACCCAGTACTTC.

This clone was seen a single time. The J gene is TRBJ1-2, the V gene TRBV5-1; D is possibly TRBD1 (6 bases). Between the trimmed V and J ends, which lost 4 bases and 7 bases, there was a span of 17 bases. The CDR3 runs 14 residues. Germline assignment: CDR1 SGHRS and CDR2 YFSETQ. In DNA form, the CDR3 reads TGCGCCAGCAGCACAGTGGGGACATTTGGTGGCTACACCTTC. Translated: CASSTVGTFGGYTF.

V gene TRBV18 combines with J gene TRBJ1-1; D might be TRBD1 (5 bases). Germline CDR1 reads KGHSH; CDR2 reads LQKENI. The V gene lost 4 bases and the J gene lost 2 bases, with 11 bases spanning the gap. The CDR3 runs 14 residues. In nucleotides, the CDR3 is TGTGCCAGCTCACTACCGGGACCCAACACTGAAGCTTTCTTT. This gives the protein CASSLPGPNTEAFF.

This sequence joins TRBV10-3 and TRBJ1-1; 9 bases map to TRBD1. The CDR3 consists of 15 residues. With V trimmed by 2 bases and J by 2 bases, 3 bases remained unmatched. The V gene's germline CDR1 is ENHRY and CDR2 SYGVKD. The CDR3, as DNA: TGTGCCATCAGTGAGCTGGGACAGGGCAACACTGAAGCTTTCTTT. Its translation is CAISELGQGNTEAFF.

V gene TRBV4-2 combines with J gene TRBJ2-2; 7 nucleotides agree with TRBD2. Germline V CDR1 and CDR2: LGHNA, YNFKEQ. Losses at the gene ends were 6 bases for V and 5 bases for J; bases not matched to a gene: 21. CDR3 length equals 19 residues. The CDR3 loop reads CASRPSHIGGDRGTGELFF. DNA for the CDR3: TGTGCCAGCAGACCAAGCCATATTGGGGGGGATCGTGGTACCGGGGAGCTGTTTTTT.

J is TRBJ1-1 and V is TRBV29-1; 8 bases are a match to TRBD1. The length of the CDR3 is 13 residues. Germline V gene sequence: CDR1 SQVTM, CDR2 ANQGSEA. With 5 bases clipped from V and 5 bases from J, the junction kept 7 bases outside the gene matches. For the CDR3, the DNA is TGCAGCGTTCTGACAGGGGTGGAGACTGAAGCTTTCTTT. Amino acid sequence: CSVLTGVETEAFF.